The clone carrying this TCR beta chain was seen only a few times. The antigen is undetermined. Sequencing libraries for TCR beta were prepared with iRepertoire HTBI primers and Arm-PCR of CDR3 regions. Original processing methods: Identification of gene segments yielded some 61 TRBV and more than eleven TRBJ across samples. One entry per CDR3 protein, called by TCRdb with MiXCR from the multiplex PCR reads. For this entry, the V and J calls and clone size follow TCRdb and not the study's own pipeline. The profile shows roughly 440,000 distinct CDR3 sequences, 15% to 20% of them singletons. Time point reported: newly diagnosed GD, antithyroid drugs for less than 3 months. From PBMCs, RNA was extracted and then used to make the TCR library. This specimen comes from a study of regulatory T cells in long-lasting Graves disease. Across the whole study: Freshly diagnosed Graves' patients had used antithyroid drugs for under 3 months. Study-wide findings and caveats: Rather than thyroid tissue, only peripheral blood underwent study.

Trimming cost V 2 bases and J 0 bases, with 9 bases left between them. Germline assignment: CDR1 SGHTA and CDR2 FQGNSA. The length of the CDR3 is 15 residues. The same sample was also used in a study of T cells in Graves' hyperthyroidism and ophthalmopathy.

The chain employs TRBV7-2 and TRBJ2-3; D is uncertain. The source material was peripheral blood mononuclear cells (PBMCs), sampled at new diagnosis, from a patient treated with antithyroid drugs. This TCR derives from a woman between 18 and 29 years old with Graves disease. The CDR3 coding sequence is TGTGCCAGCAGCTTACTTAGGAAGAGCACAGATACGCAGTATTTT. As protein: CASSLLRKSTDTQYF.